Detailed here is one TCR beta chain. This sample was included in a study of blood T cell repertoires in COVID-19. V was clipped by 4 bases and J by 4 bases; unmatched bases: 0. The CDR3 spans 12 residues. CDR1 is MDHEN, CDR2 SYDVKM, per germline. The table came from immunoSEQ multiplex PCR; TCRdb's copy has only in-frame clones and leaves some out. The sample shows roughly 300,000 clones, around 87% of them seen only once. This clonotype originated in a woman between 45 and 65 years old who had recovered from COVID-19. Material for sequencing was peripheral blood. This chain links TRBV28 with TRBJ1-2; 7 bases agree with TRBD1. CDR3 sequence: CASSWDSYGYTF. CDR3 nucleotide sequence: TGTGCCAGCAGTTGGGACAGCTATGGCTACACCTTC.